These 22 T cell receptor beta chains were all obtained from the same sample, sequenced in a study of cytomegalovirus exposure and HLA in healthy donors. PCR was performed using 60 Vbeta and 13 Jbeta primers. Clones were sequenced by immunoSEQ multiplex PCR, and TCRdb holds only the in-frame ones, with some missing. The sample gives around 59,000 clones, roughly four fifths of which show up once; approximately 1.5% is in the top ten. Sequences were obtained from PBMCs. These receptors were taken from a human donor in good health.

This chain uses TRBV5-1 with TRBJ2-6; TRBD1 might be the D (5 bases). Trimming took 4 bases from V and 0 from J, leaving 17 bases between them. CDR1 is SGHRS, CDR2 YFSETQ, per germline. The length of the CDR3 is 18 residues. The CDR3 coding sequence is TGCGCCAGCAGCCGATCCACAGGACGGACCTCTGGGGCCAACGTCCTGACTTTC. Its protein product is CASSRSTGRTSGANVLTF.

The chain joins TRBV6-6 to TRBJ2-5, with 10 bases that match TRBD2. Near its end, the DNA agrees better with TRBJ2-7, so the J call may be wrong. This CDR3 comprises 14 residues. CDR1 is MNHNY and CDR2 is SVGAGI in the germline V gene (reference sequence). For the CDR3, the DNA is TGTGCCAGCAGTTCGACTAGCGGGTTCAACGAGCAGTACTTC. Translation: CASSSTSGFNEQYF.

The chain is built from TRBV7-6 and TRBJ2-1; weak D call: TRBD1 (5 bases). CDR1 SGHVS and CDR2 FNYEAQ come from the germline V gene. Trimming cost V 4 bases and J 6 bases, with 10 bases left between them. The CDR3 has 13 amino acids. CDR3 nucleotide sequence: TGTGCCAGCAGCTCAATTAGGGGCAATGAGCAGTTCTTC. This gives the protein CASSSIRGNEQFF.

The chain carries TRBV29-1 and TRBJ2-5; tentatively, D is TRBD1 (5 bases). This CDR3 is 14 amino acids long. V was clipped by 6 bases and J by 0 bases, with 14 bases between them. Germline values: CDR1 SQVTM, CDR2 ANQGSEA. The CDR3 region is CSVSTGAYQETQYF. CDR3 nucleotides: TGCAGCGTCTCCACAGGAGCGTACCAAGAGACCCAGTACTTC.

CDR3 loop: CASSSPGQGKTYEQYF. The CDR3 DNA sequence: TGTGCCAGCAGTTCTCCTGGACAGGGAAAAACCTACGAGCAGTACTTC. V gene TRBV28 combines with J gene TRBJ2-7; 8 nucleotides agree with TRBD1. Trimming removed 4 bases from V and 2 bases from J; junction bases left unmatched: 10. The CDR3 is 16 amino acids. In germline, CDR1 is MDHEN, CDR2 SYDVKM.

The rearrangement links TRBV2 to TRBJ1-5, with D possibly TRBD1 on 5 matching bases. Trimming pared 6 bases from V and 2 bases from J, leaving 11 bases between. This CDR3 has 14 amino acids. Germline values: CDR1 SNHLY, CDR2 FYNNEI. CDR3 sequence: CASRVDRGNQPQHF. Here the CDR3 DNA reads TGTGCCAGCAGAGTTGACAGAGGCAATCAGCCCCAGCATTTT. Full variable domain (missing parts from reference TRBV2 and TRBJ1-5): EPEVTQTPSHQVTQMGQEVILRCVPISNHLYFYWYRQILGQKVEFLVSFYNNEISEKSEIFDDQFSVERPDGSNFTLKIRSTKLEDSAMYFCASRVDRGNQPQHFGDGTRLSIL.

The rearrangement links TRBV6-5 to TRBJ2-1, with 9 nucleotides matching TRBD1. V shed 6 bases and J 12 bases; nucleotides not matched to a gene: 12. The CDR3 runs to 14 residues. Looked up from germline, CDR1 is MNHEY and CDR2 is SVGAGI. The CDR3 region has the DNA TGTGCCAGCAGATCCAGTGGGGACAGGGTCGGGCAGTTCTTC. Translating gives CASRSSGDRVGQFF.

J is TRBJ2-7 and V is TRBV5-1; the D gene is possibly TRBD1 (5 bases). V dropped 4 bases and J dropped 2 bases, with 10 bases sitting between them. Germline lookup yields CDR1 SGHRS and CDR2 YFSETQ. The CDR3 length is 13 residues. CDR3 residues: CASSPWGTYEQYF. CDR3 DNA sequence: TGCGCCAGCAGCCCATGGGGCACCTACGAGCAGTACTTC.

The rearrangement uses TRBV4-3 and TRBJ1-2; D might be TRBD1 (5 bases). CDR1 is LGHNA, CDR2 YSLEER, per germline. The germline V and J ends were trimmed by 4 bases and 6 bases, with 21 bases remaining between them. This CDR3 is 16 amino acids long. CDR3 nucleotide sequence: TGCGCCAGCAGCCCCGACATTATAAGCAGGGCCAATGGCTACACCTTC. It encodes CASSPDIISRANGYTF.

In its sample, this clone was seen once. The gene calls are TRBV25-1 and TRBJ2-7, with a possible D match to TRBD1 (5 bases). The CDR3 totals 15 residues. CDR1 is MGHDK and CDR2 is SYGVNS in the germline V gene. V was pared by 2 bases and J by 0 bases, with 11 bases between. CDR3 in DNA: TGTGCCAGCAGTGAAGTAGGACACACCTCCTACGAGCAGTACTTC. Translating gives CASSEVGHTSYEQYF.

This chain joins TRBV11-3 and TRBJ2-3, with TRBD2 matching 7 bases. The CDR3 length is 16 residues. V dropped 1 base and J dropped 4; count of bases not matched to a gene: 8. In germline, CDR1 is SGHNT, CDR2 YENEEA. This chain's CDR3 is CASSLGVAGAPDTQYF. CDR3 nucleotide sequence: TGTGCCAGCAGCTTAGGGGTTGCGGGAGCTCCAGATACGCAGTATTTT.

This clone was seen a handful of times. The genes are TRBV30 and TRBJ1-1; 12 bases are shared with TRBD1. V lost 7 bases and J lost 6; bases outside the gene matches: 6. The germline CDR1 and CDR2 sequences are GTSNPN and SVGIG (reference sequence). The CDR3 has 13 amino acids. The CDR3 sequence: CASPGQGASEAFF. As DNA, the CDR3 is TGTGCCTCACCGGGACAGGGGGCTTCTGAAGCTTTCTTT.

This clone was observed a few times. One end of the junction is discordant with germline, which a read error may explain. The chain links TRBV7-9 to TRBJ2-7; D is perhaps TRBD1 (5 bases). Germline V gene lookup returns CDR1 SEHNR and CDR2 FQNEAQ (reference sequence). The CDR3 length is 15 residues. DNA for the CDR3: TGTTCCAGCAGCCACCGGACACTTCCATCCTACGAGCAGTACTTC. This translates into CSSSHRTLPSYEQYF.

The rearrangement joins TRBV5-1 to TRBJ2-7, with 9 bases aligning to TRBD1. CDR3 length: 14 residues. The junction had 4 bases not matched to a gene; V was cut back by 6 bases and J by 0 bases. The germline CDR1 and CDR2 sequences are SGHRS and YFSETQ. CDR3 DNA: TGCGCCAGCACGACGACAGGGGGCTCCTACGAGCAGTACTTC. It codes for CASTTTGGSYEQYF. Supplemented by reference TRBV5-1 and TRBJ2-7, the full variable domain reads KAGVTQTPRYLIKTRGQQVTLSCSPISGHRSVSWYQQTPGQGLQFLFEYFSETQRNKGNFPGRFSGRQFSNSRSEMNVSTLELGDSALYLCASTTTGGSYEQYFGPGTRLTVT.

V and J are TRBV4-3 and TRBJ2-2; D gene unclear. The CDR3 consists of 15 residues. V lost 1 base and J lost 5, with 11 bases in between. Germline V gene lookup returns CDR1 LGHNA and CDR2 YSLEER. DNA for the CDR3: TGCGCCAGCAGCCAAGTTTCTCACGGTACCGGGGAGCTGTTTTTT. This translates into CASSQVSHGTGELFF.

This chain links TRBV4-2 with TRBJ2-3; 13 nucleotides agree with TRBD2. With V trimmed by 4 bases and J by 4 bases, 11 bases remained unmatched. CDR3 length equals 18 residues. CDR1 and CDR2 (germline): LGHNA, YNFKEQ. The CDR3 sequence: CASSRPGLAGRGADTQYF. Written as DNA, the CDR3 is TGTGCCAGCAGCCGACCGGGACTAGCGGGGAGGGGAGCAGATACGCAGTATTTT.

This chain uses TRBV5-1 with TRBJ1-5; possible D gene TRBD1, 6 bases. The CDR3 is 14 amino acids. CDR1 and CDR2 from the germline V gene are SGHRS and YFSETQ. V was clipped by 0 bases and J by 6 bases, with 10 bases between them. CDR3 bases: TGCGCCAGCAGCTTGGAGGCCAGGGGTCAGCCCCAGCATTTT. Translation gives CASSLEARGQPQHF.

This chain joins TRBV30 and TRBJ2-7, with D perhaps matching TRBD1 (5 bases). V dropped 6 bases and J dropped 6 bases, with 18 bases sitting between them. Germline-derived CDR1 and CDR2 are GTSNPN and SVGIG (reference sequence). The CDR3 is 13 residues long. The CDR3 DNA is TGTGCCTGCCTCCCACAGGTCGTGGGCGAGCAGTACTTC. This sequence encodes CACLPQVVGEQYF.

This clone was recorded a few times. J is TRBJ1-2 and V is TRBV18; TRBD1 agrees at 9 bases. With V trimmed by 2 bases and J by 4 bases, 5 bases remained unmatched. Germline lookup yields CDR1 KGHSH and CDR2 LQKENI. CDR3 size: 15 residues. Written as DNA, the CDR3 is TGTGCCAGCTCACCATCGACAGGGGGAGGCTATGGCTACACCTTC. Translating gives CASSPSTGGGYGYTF.

This chain joins TRBV10-2 and TRBJ2-7, with TRBD1 as a possible D gene (5 bases). V was shortened by 2 bases and J by 0 bases, with 5 bases between the two germline ends. This CDR3 comprises 13 residues. From germline, CDR1 is WSHSY and CDR2 SAAADI. CDR3 nucleotide sequence: TGCGCCAGCAGTGAGGGACACTCCTACGAGCAGTACTTC. Translating it yields CASSEGHSYEQYF.

This chain uses TRBV6-1 with TRBJ1-5, with D possibly matching TRBD1 (5 bases). The CDR3 totals 11 residues. Trimming left V 6 bases short and J 6 bases short, with 6 bases between. Germline V gives CDR1 MNHNS, CDR2 SASEGT. The DNA for the CDR3 is TGTGCCAGCAGGGGGGGTCAGCCCCAGCATTTT. This gives the protein CASRGGQPQHF.

The chain joins TRBV6-6 to TRBJ1-5, with no clear D. Germline CDR1 and CDR2: MNHNY and SVGAGI (reference sequence). This CDR3 region has 16 residues. V was trimmed by 2 bases and J by 3 bases, leaving 14 bases between them. CDR3 sequence (DNA): TGTGCCAGCAGTTACACCCGGGGAGGAATCAATCAGCCCCAGCATTTT. Its protein product is CASSYTRGGINQPQHF.